These 4 T cell receptor beta chains originate from one sample sequenced in a study of regulatory T cells in long-lasting Graves disease. The time point was: persistent/refractory GD, antithyroid drugs over 5 years with positive TRAb. From RNA extracted from PBMCs, the TCR library was made. Libraries of TCR beta came from iRepertoire HTBI primers plus Arm-PCR of CDR3 regions. TCRdb reprocessed the multiplex PCR reads via MiXCR and lists one record per CDR3 protein. The sample shows 400,000 or so distinct CDR3 sequences, less than 25% of them seen only once. Sequenced material: peripheral blood mononuclear cells (PBMCs), taken when the disease was refractory, from a patient treated with antithyroid drugs. Receptors originate from a female donor with Graves disease.

The J gene is TRBJ1-5, the V gene TRBV6-1, with unresolved D. The CDR3 runs 14 residues. The V and J ends lost 6 bases and 3 bases respectively, with 12 bases between them. CDR1 is MNHNS and CDR2 is SASEGT in the germline V gene. The CDR3 DNA reads as TGTGCCAGCAGAAATTCAAGGGACAATCAGCCCCAGCATTTT. Translating it yields CASRNSRDNQPQHF.

This clonotype was observed a handful of times. This rearrangement joins TRBV18 to TRBJ2-7; 11 bases are a match to TRBD2. The CDR3 extends over 17 amino acids. The V segment lost 3 bases and the J segment 1 base; nucleotides outside the gene matches: 8. Per germline, CDR1 KGHSH and CDR2 LQKENI. This CDR3 reads CASSPPVSGRGSYEQYF. As DNA, the CDR3 is TGTGCCAGCTCACCCCCCGTTAGCGGGAGGGGGTCCTACGAGCAGTACTTC. The entire variable domain, with the rest obtained from reference TRBV18 and TRBJ2-7, is as follows: NAGVMQNPRHLVRRRGQEARLRCSPMKGHSHVYWYRQLPEEGLKFMVYLQKENIIDESGMPKERFSAEFPKEGPSILRIQQVVRGDSAAYFCASSPPVSGRGSYEQYFGPGTRLTVT.

The chain recombines TRBV20-1 with TRBJ1-5, with D possibly TRBD1 on 6 matching bases. The CDR3 runs to 15 residues. V was pared by 3 bases and J by 6 bases, with 18 bases between. CDR1 DFQATT and CDR2 SNEGSKA come from the germline V gene (reference sequence). DNA of the CDR3: TGCAGTGCTAGGGATCCCACAGGGTATGGTCAGCCCCAGCATTTT. Translated: CSARDPTGYGQPQHF.

V usage is TRBV29-1 and J usage is TRBJ2-7; D ambiguous. The CDR3 is made up of 12 amino acids. Germline values: CDR1 SQVTM, CDR2 ANQGSEA. V gave up 5 bases and J gave up 0 bases, with 8 bases separating them. In DNA, the CDR3 is TGCAGCGTTAATATGAACTCCTACGAGCAGTACTTC. Amino acids: CSVNMNSYEQYF.